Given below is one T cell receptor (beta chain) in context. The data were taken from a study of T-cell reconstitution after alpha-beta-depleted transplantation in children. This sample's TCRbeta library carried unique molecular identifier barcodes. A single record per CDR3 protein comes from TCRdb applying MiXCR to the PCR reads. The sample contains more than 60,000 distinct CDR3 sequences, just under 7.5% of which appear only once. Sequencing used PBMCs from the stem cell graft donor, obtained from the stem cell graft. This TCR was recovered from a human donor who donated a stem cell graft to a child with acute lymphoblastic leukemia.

In nucleotides, the CDR3 is TGTGCCAGCAGTTTAGCGAGGGCAGGGGGTCCACCGTGGGAGCTGTTTTTT. Translation gives CASSLARAGGPPWELFF. The genes are TRBV12-3 or TRBV12-4 and TRBJ2-2; 7 bases match TRBD1. This CDR3 is 17 amino acids long. Trimming took 0 bases from V and 9 from J; bases not matched to a gene: 13.